The 12 T cell receptor beta chains given below trace back to one sample, sequenced in a study of T cell responses to AZD1222 COVID-19 vaccine. The table came from immunoSEQ multiplex PCR; TCRdb's copy has only in-frame clones and leaves some out. The sample holds 65,000 to 95,000 clones, 80% to 90% seen once. Sample: peripheral blood, taken 28 days after the second AZD1222 dose. The receptors were gathered from an adult who received the AZD1222 COVID-19 vaccine.

This clone was detected only once. The chain uses TRBV29-1 and TRBJ1-2, with D perhaps TRBD1 (5 bases). Between the trimmed V and J ends, which lost 2 bases and 8 bases, there was a span of 12 bases. Looked up from germline, CDR1 is SQVTM and CDR2 is ANQGSEA. The CDR3 runs to 12 residues. The CDR3 bases are TGCAGCGTTGAAAAAGGGGCAGGGGGCTACACCTTC. This gives the protein CSVEKGAGGYTF.

J is TRBJ2-5 and V is TRBV5-1, with D perhaps TRBD2 (5 bases). The V end lost 2 bases, the J end lost 3 bases, and 14 bases lay between the germline ends. The CDR3 has 15 amino acids. Germline CDR1 SGHRS, CDR2 YFSETQ. The CDR3, as DNA: TGCGCCAGCAGCTTTTCCCCCGGAGGTGAAGAGACCCAGTACTTC. It translates to CASSFSPGGEETQYF.

V and J are TRBV9 and TRBJ2-3; no clear D. Trimming left V 0 bases short and J 15 bases short, with 14 bases between. This CDR3 comprises 12 residues. Germline CDR1 and CDR2: SGDLS and YYNGEE. The chain's CDR3 is CASSVDPLMSYF. CDR3 nucleotides: TGTGCCAGCAGCGTAGATCCCTTAATGTCATATTTT.

The genes are TRBV30 and TRBJ1-2, with a weak D call TRBD1 (6 bases). V lost 0 bases and J 4 bases, leaving 9 bases between the germline ends. The CDR3 consists of 13 residues. From germline, CDR1 is GTSNPN and CDR2 SVGIG (reference sequence). The CDR3 DNA reads TGTGCCTGGAGTGTCAGGGGAGGCTATGGCTACACCTTC. Its translation is CAWSVRGGYGYTF.

The chain is built from TRBV18 and TRBJ1-4; 7 bases are shared with TRBD1. This CDR3 region has 16 residues. The J segment lost 7 bases and the V segment lost 6 bases, leaving 14 bases of the junction unmatched. Per the germline V gene, CDR1 is KGHSH and CDR2 is LQKENI. Here the CDR3 DNA reads TGTGCCAGCTCGGAGCGTGCAGGGGGATCGGGTGAAAAACTGTTTTTT. Translating it yields CASSERAGGSGEKLFF.

This chain connects TRBV4-2 to TRBJ1-2, with TRBD1 matching over 9 bases. V trimming: 0 bases; J trimming: 5 bases; junction bases outside the gene matches: 1. The CDR3 sequence is 14 residues long. CDR1 is LGHNA and CDR2 is YNFKEQ in the germline V gene. The CDR3 loop is CASSQEQGAYGYTF. The CDR3 coding sequence is TGTGCCAGCAGCCAAGAACAGGGGGCTTATGGCTACACCTTC.

This clone has only one observation. The rearrangement joins TRBV28 to TRBJ1-1; possible D gene TRBD1, 6 bases. The CDR3 spans 12 residues. V dropped 5 bases and J dropped 7 bases, with 11 bases sitting between them. The germline V gene has CDR1 MDHEN and CDR2 SYDVKM. The CDR3 DNA follows: TGTGCCAGCAGTCCCCGACAGGATGAAGCTTTCTTT. Its translation is CASSPRQDEAFF.

The chain uses TRBV6-1 and TRBJ1-4, with a tentative D call TRBD1 (5 bases). Trimming shortened V by 3 bases and J by 10 bases, and 9 bases separated the two germline ends. Per germline, CDR1 MNHNS and CDR2 SASEGT. The length of the CDR3 is 12 residues. Here the CDR3 reads CASSERGGKLFF. CDR3 nucleotides: TGTGCCAGCAGTGAGCGTGGGGGAAAACTGTTTTTT.

This clone was detected once. J is TRBJ2-2 and V is TRBV11-3; TRBD1 aligns across 9 bases. The V gene end was trimmed by 4 bases and the J gene end by 4 bases; junction bases not matched to a gene: 7. This CDR3 comprises 16 residues. CDR1 SGHNT and CDR2 YENEEA come from the germline V gene. The CDR3: CASSSPGQGSTGELFF. As DNA, the CDR3 is TGTGCCAGCAGCTCACCGGGACAGGGTTCCACCGGGGAGCTGTTTTTT. The complete variable domain, with remaining parts taken from reference TRBV11-3 and TRBJ2-2, reads EAGVVQSPRYKIIEKKQPVAFWCNPISGHNTLYWYLQNLGQGPELLIRYENEEAVDDSQLPKDRFSAERLKGVDSTLKIQPAELGDSAVYLCASSSPGQGSTGELFFGEGSRLTVL.

The chain employs TRBV12-3 or TRBV12-4 and TRBJ1-2, with D unclear. This CDR3 has 12 residues. The germline V and J ends were trimmed by 1 base and 7 bases, with 7 bases remaining between them. CDR3 DNA sequence: TGTGCCAGCAGTTTAGTACGTTTTGGCTACACCTTC. Amino acid sequence: CASSLVRFGYTF.

This clone turned up a few times. The rearrangement uses TRBV28 and TRBJ1-4, with a possible D match to TRBD1 (5 bases). V lost 6 bases to trimming and J lost 9 bases, with 23 bases between them. Germline V CDR1 and CDR2: MDHEN, SYDVKM. This CDR3 is 16 amino acids long. The CDR3 loop reads CASSFLISGTAKKLFF. For the CDR3, the DNA is TGTGCCAGCAGCTTCCTGATCTCTGGGACCGCGAAAAAACTGTTTTTT.

This rearrangement joins TRBV7-3 to TRBJ2-3, with D possibly matching TRBD2 (6 bases). The length of the CDR3 is 15 residues. Between the trimmed V and J ends, which lost 3 bases and 1 base, there was a span of 11 bases. Germline lookup yields CDR1 SGHTA and CDR2 FQGTGA. CDR3 coding DNA: TGTGCCAGCAGCTTGGTCTGGGGGGGCACAGATACGCAGTATTTT. Its translation is CASSLVWGGTDTQYF.